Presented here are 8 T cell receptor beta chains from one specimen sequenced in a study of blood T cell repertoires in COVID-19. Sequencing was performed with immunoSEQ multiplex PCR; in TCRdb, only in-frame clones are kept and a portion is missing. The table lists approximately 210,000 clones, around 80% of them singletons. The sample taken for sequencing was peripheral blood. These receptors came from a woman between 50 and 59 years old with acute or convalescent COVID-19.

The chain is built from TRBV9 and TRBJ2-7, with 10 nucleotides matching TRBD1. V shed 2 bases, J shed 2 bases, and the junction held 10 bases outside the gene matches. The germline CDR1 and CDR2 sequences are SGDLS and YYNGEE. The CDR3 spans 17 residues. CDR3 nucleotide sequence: TGTGCCAGCAGCGTTGATGGGGGACAGGGGTGGACCTACGAGCAGTACTTC. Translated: CASSVDGGQGWTYEQYF.

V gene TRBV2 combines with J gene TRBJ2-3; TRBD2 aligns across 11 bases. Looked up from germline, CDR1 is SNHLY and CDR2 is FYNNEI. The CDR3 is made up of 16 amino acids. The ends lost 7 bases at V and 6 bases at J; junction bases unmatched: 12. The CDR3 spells CASNAPLAGEWDTQYF. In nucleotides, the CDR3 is TGTGCCAGCAACGCACCACTAGCGGGAGAATGGGATACGCAGTATTTT. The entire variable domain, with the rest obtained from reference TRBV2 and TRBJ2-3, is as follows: EPEVTQTPSHQVTQMGQEVILRCVPISNHLYFYWYRQILGQKVEFLVSFYNNEISEKSEIFDDQFSVERPDGSNFTLKIRSTKLEDSAMYFCASNAPLAGEWDTQYFGPGTRLTVL.

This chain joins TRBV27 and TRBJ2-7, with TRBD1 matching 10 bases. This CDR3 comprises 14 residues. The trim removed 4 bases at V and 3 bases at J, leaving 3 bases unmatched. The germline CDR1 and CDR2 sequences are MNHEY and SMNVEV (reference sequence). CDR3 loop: CASSSTGGDYEQYF. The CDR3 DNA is TGTGCCAGCAGTTCGACAGGGGGCGACTACGAGCAGTACTTC.

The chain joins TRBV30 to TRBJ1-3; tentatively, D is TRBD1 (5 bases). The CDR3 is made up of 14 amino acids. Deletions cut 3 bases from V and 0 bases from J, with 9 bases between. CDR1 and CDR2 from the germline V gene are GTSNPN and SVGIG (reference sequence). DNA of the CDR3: TGTGCCTGGAGCCCCAGGGCCTCTGGAAACACCATATATTTT. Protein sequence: CAWSPRASGNTIYF. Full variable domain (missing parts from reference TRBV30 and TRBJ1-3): SQTIHQWPATLVQPVGSPLSLECTVEGTSNPNLYWYRQAAGRGLQLLFYSVGIGQISSEVPQNLSASRPQDRQFILSSKKLLLSDSGFYLCAWSPRASGNTIYFGEGSWLTVV.

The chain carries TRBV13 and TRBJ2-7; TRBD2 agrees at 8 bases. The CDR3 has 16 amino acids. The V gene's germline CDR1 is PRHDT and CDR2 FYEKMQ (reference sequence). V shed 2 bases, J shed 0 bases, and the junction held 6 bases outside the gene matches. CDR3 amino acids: CASSLTGLASSYEQYF. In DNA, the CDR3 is TGTGCCAGCAGCTTAACCGGACTAGCCAGCTCCTACGAGCAGTACTTC.

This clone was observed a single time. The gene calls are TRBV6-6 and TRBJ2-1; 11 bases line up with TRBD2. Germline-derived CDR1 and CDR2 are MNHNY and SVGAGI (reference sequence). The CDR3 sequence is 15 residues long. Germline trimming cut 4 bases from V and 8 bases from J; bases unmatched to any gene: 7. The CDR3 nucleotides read TGTGCCAGCAGTTCTAGCGGGAGGACTGGCGATGAGCAGTTCTTC. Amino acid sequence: CASSSSGRTGDEQFF.

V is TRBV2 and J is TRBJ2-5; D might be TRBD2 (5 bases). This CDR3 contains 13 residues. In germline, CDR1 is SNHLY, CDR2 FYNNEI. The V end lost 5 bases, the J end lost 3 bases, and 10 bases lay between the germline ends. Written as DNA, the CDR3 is TGTGCCAGCAGTCCTCCGCGGGAAGAGACCCAGTACTTC. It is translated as CASSPPREETQYF.

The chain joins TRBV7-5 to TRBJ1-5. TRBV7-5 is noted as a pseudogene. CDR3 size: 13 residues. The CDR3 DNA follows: TGTGCCAGAAGCCTTCGGGACAATCAGCCCCAGCATTTT. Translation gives CARSLRDNQPQHF.